These T cell receptor beta chains were read from a single sample in a study of blood T cell repertoires in COVID-19. Only in-frame clones appear in the TCRdb table, and some are missing; sequencing was by immunoSEQ multiplex PCR. The sample consists of under 250,000 clones, under 90% of them appearing once. The material sequenced was peripheral blood. These receptor sequences come from a woman between 35 and 50 years old with active or convalescent COVID-19. The CDR3 runs from the conserved cysteine through the conserved F or W. D genes are given only for firm matches. Expanded clones are given a class, and other clones once, few, many or no size at all.

V gene	J gene	D gene	clone size	CDR3 DNA	CDR3 protein
TRBV4-3	TRBJ2-3	-	-	TGCGCCAGCAGCCAAGAGGAGCTGGCTACGCAGTATTTT	CASSQEELATQYF
TRBV6-5	TRBJ1-1	-	-	TGTGCCAGCAGTTACTCGGGACACGAGAACACTGAAGCTTTCTTT	CASSYSGHENTEAFF
TRBV7-2	TRBJ2-3	-	-	TGTGCCAGCAGCCTCTCGAGGGGGGGGCCAGATACGCAGTATTTT	CASSLSRGGPDTQYF
TRBV25-1	TRBJ1-1	TRBD1	-	TGTGCCAGCAGTCTAAGCGGGACAGGGTTTACTGAAGCTTTCTTT	CASSLSGTGFTEAFF
TRBV5-6	TRBJ2-4	TRBD2	-	TGTGCCAGCAGCTTGGAGTTAGCGGGAGACCCCAAAAACATTCAGTACTTC	CASSLELAGDPKNIQYF
TRBV9	TRBJ2-1	TRBD1	-	TGTGCCAGCAGCGAGGGGGGACAGGTATACAATGAGCAGTTCTTC	CASSEGGQVYNEQFF
TRBV3-1/TRBV3-2	TRBJ2-5	-	-	TGTGCCAGCAGCCAAGATACGCCGGGAACTCAAGAGACCCAGTACTTC	CASSQDTPGTQETQYF
TRBV2	TRBJ1-5	-	-	TGTGCCAGCAGTGATGCCAGGGCCAATCAGCCCCAGCATTTT	CASSDARANQPQHF
TRBV11-1	TRBJ2-1	TRBD2	-	TGTGCCAGCAGCCCAAGACTAGCGGGAGGGCCTGCGCAGTTCTTC	CASSPRLAGGPAQFF
TRBV4-1	TRBJ2-5	TRBD1	-	TGCGCCAGCGGGGACAGGGGGCCCGAAGAGACCCAGTACTTC	CASGDRGPEETQYF
TRBV12-5	TRBJ2-5	-	-	TGTGCTAGTGCTCCCCTATTGAAGACCCAGTACTTC	CASAPLLKTQYF
TRBV11-3	TRBJ2-5	TRBD2	-	TGTGCCAGCAGCTCGTTGGGACTAGCGGGAGGGCCGGGTGAAGAGACCCAGTACTTC	CASSSLGLAGGPGEETQYF
TRBV6-5	TRBJ1-2	TRBD1	-	TGTGCCAGCAGTCGGGACAGGGGATCTAACTATGGCTACACCTTC	CASSRDRGSNYGYTF
TRBV9	TRBJ2-3	TRBD2	-	TGTGCCAGCAGCGCGGGGGGGTACACAGATACGCAGTATTTT	CASSAGGYTDTQYF
TRBV19	TRBJ2-7	-	-	TGTGCCAGTTCCAACGACAGATCCTACGAGCAGTACTTC	CASSNDRSYEQYF
TRBV29-1	TRBJ2-2	-	-	TGCAGCGCCCGGAGGTTGGGGGGGAACACCGGGGAGCTGTTTTTT	CSARRLGGNTGELFF
TRBV6-5	TRBJ2-7	TRBD1	many	TGTGCCACCCTCCGGACAGGGGCCTACGAGCAGTACTTC	CATLRTGAYEQYF
TRBV30	TRBJ2-1	-	-	TGTGCCTGGAGTGTAATCCATTCCTCCTACAATGAGCAGTTCTTC	CAWSVIHSSYNEQFF
TRBV6-2/TRBV6-3	TRBJ2-1	TRBD2	-	TGTGCCAGCAGTTTGAGCGGGGAGCCCTCGTATGAGCAGTTCTTC	CASSLSGEPSYEQFF
TRBV6-1	TRBJ1-3	-	-	TGTGCCAGCAGTGAATTCCGGTCAAACTCTGGAAACACCATATATTTT	CASSEFRSNSGNTIYF
TRBV6-1	TRBJ1-2	TRBD1	few	TGTGCCAGCAGTGAAGGGACAGGGGGCTGGAGCTACACCTTC	CASSEGTGGWSYTF
TRBV7-9	TRBJ1-5	TRBD1	once	TGTGCCAGCAGCTTAGGTGGGACAGGGGATAGCAATCAGCCCCAGCATTTT	CASSLGGTGDSNQPQHF
TRBV5-1	TRBJ1-4	-	-	TGCGCCAGCAGGAATCTAGACCCAACTAATGAAAAACTGTTTTTT	CASRNLDPTNEKLFF
TRBV28	TRBJ1-5	-	-	TGTGCCGTCCTTCAGGGTGGGGATGAGCCCCAGCATTTT	CAVLQGGDEPQHF
TRBV9	TRBJ2-3	TRBD2	few	TGTGCCAGCAGCGCTAGCGGGAGGGCAGATACGCAGTATTTT	CASSASGRADTQYF
TRBV5-1	TRBJ2-2	TRBD1	once	TGCGCCAGCAGCCCGGCCGGGACAGGGGTAACCGGGGAGCTGTTTTTT	CASSPAGTGVTGELFF
TRBV11-2	TRBJ1-1	TRBD1	-	TGTGCCAGCAGCTTACTACCGGGACAGGGTGTAAACACTGAAGCTTTCTTT	CASSLLPGQGVNTEAFF
TRBV5-6	TRBJ1-1	-	few	TGTGCCAGCAGCTTGGATATCGGGTCTATGAACACTGAAGCTTTCTTT	CASSLDIGSMNTEAFF
TRBV3-1/TRBV3-2	TRBJ1-2	-	once	TGTGCCAGCAGTCAAGACGGGGGGCTGGACTATGGCTACACCTTC	CASSQDGGLDYGYTF
TRBV4-3	TRBJ1-6	-	-	TGCGCCAGCAGCCAAGCCCCAGGGTCGAATACCCTCCACTTT	CASSQAPGSNTLHF
TRBV4-1	TRBJ1-2	TRBD1	-	TGCGCCAGCAGCCAATCACAGGGGGTTAGTCTTGGCTACACCTTC	CASSQSQGVSLGYTF
TRBV11-2	TRBJ1-1	-	-	TGTGCCAGCAGCTTAATTCGAAGAGGCAGACAGGAGACTAATGAAGCTTTCTTT	CASSLIRRGRQETNEAFF
TRBV27	TRBJ2-1	-	-	TGTGCCAGCACCCCCAATGGACAGTTAAACAATGAGCAGTTCTTC	CASTPNGQLNNEQFF
TRBV6-5	TRBJ2-1	TRBD1	-	TGTGCCAGCAGATCAGGGGGATTGGGGAATGAGCAGTTCTTC	CASRSGGLGNEQFF
TRBV18	TRBJ1-6	TRBD1	-	TGTGCCAGCTCACCCGGGACAGGGGCAGGTTCACCCCTCCACTTT	CASSPGTGAGSPLHF
TRBV2	TRBJ2-1	TRBD2	-	TGTGCCAGCAGTGAGGTTAGCGGGGGAACCTACAATGAGCAGTTCTTC	CASSEVSGGTYNEQFF
TRBV19	TRBJ2-3	TRBD1	-	TGTGCCAGTAGTTGGGGGACAGGGGGCCGTTTTTTAACTACGCAGTATTTT	CASSWGTGGRFLTTQYF
TRBV6-2/TRBV6-3	TRBJ1-2	TRBD1	-	TGTGCCAGCAGTACTGCGACAGGGTTTGGCTACACCTTC	CASSTATGFGYTF
TRBV7-8	TRBJ2-7	-	-	TGTGCCAGCAGCTTAGACGGGGTCCTCTCCGAGCAGTACTTC	CASSLDGVLSEQYF